This record looks at one T cell receptor beta chain sequence and its context. Its antigen remains undetermined. Base-call qualities are not available, and no considerably larger clone is one nucleotide away. The source of the sample is a study of early T cells in non-severe SARS-CoV-2 infection listed by TCRdb under 2021. For context, the study as a whole: TCR sequencing used bulk RNA from unsorted whole blood, so alpha and beta chains could not be paired.

The study at large found these results: VDJdb matching was skewed toward anti-spike CD8 responses and likely underestimated virus-specific expansions by missing private and CD4 specificities.

Libraries were constructed by 5' RACE. Sequencing instrument: NextSeq 500. To correct for sequencing error and PCR bias, the TCR library protocol tagged individual cDNA molecules with unique molecular identifiers. Both TCR alpha and beta chains were sequenced, and tight co-correlation was observed between alpha and beta sequence abundances in each sample. Per the original workflow: Decombinator V4 was used to perform V gene, J gene and CDR3 annotation of TCR sequences. TCRs were defined as expanded if a significant change between any two time points was detected under a Poisson model with p below 0.0001. TCR abundances were normalised to the total number of TCRs sequenced per sample and were expressed as counts per million. TRAV1-2 paired with TRAJ12, TRAJ20 or TRAJ33 defined MAIT TCRs, while TRAV10 paired with TRAJ18 defined iNKT TCRs. VDJdb, accessed 1 November 2021, was searched for CMV, EBV and SARS-CoV-2 annotated TCRs, with TCRs annotated for multiple antigens excluded. TCRdb reprocessing: public reads trimmed at Q25 with fastp, clones called with MiXCR, in-frame beta chains kept. Every distinct CDR3 protein forms one entry, paired with its most common genes and DNA. The V and J calls and clone size are TCRdb's, not the authors'. The sample has approximately 52,000 distinct CDR3 sequences on record, 15% of them singletons. Together, the top ten hold approximately 9.1% of the sample.

The germline V gene supplies CDR1 MDHEN and CDR2 SYDVKM. V and J lose 10 bases and 0 bases, and a span of 20 bases separates them. The CDR3, cysteine through phenylalanine, is 16 amino acids long. This entry keeps only the CDR3 DNA: 48 bases, framed from base 1. The study was a case-control design nested within a healthcare worker cohort in London, UK, with weekly nasopharyngeal swab PCR tests and blood sampling. Healthcare workers were recruited between 23 and 31 March 2020, during the week of the UK lockdown, and were followed weekly for up to about 15 weeks. The chain uses TRBV28 and TRBJ2-3, with no reliable assignment of the D segment. The source is an adult who was a healthcare worker with PCR-confirmed SARS-CoV-2 infection or an uninfected control (not recorded which). The material was whole blood, obtained at baseline. The sequenced DNA: TGTGCCACCAGCACCATTCCGAGCACTAGCACAGATACGCAGTATTTT. Its translation reads: CATSTIPSTSTDTQYF.